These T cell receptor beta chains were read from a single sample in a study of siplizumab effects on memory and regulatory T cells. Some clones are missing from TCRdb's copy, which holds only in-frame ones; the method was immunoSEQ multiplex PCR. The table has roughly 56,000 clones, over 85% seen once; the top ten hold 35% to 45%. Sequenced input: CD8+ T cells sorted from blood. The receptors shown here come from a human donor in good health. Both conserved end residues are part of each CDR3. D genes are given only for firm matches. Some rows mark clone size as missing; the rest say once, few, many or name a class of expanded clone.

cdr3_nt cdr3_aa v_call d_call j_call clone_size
TGTGCCAGCAACCCGGGAGAGAATCAGCCCCAGCATTTT CASNPGENQPQHF TRBV28 NA TRBJ1-5 NA
TGTGCCAGCAGTGAAGGGACAGCTACCTACGAGCAGTACTTC CASSEGTATYEQYF TRBV6-1 NA TRBJ2-7 NA
TGTGCCAGCAGCCAAGATCAGTACGGTGAGCAGTTCTTC CASSQDQYGEQFF TRBV14 NA TRBJ2-1 NA
TGTGCCGTCGAATACAGACCGTTTGAAGCTTTCTTT CAVEYRPFEAFF TRBV19 NA TRBJ1-1 few
TGTGCCAGCAGCCTCTTAGGGACAGATACGCAGTATTTT CASSLLGTDTQYF TRBV4-2 NA TRBJ2-3 once
TGTGCCACCAGCTGGCGCAGGGAAGAGGGTGAAGCTTTCTTT CATSWRREEGEAFF TRBV15 NA TRBJ1-1 NA
TGTGCCAGCAGCTTCGTAGCGGGAGTACACAATGAGCAGTTCTTC CASSFVAGVHNEQFF TRBV5-4 TRBD2 TRBJ2-1 NA
TGTGCCAGCAGTTTATGGGGGACAGGGGACTACGAGCAGTACTTC CASSLWGTGDYEQYF TRBV28 TRBD1 TRBJ2-7 NA
TGTGCCAGCAGCCCCGGACAGGGGAAGACCCAGTACTTC CASSPGQGKTQYF TRBV9 TRBD1 TRBJ2-5 NA
TGTGCCAGCAGAGCCCCGCGGACTAGCGGGAGGTGGGGCACAGATACGCAGTATTTT CASRAPRTSGRWGTDTQYF TRBV28 TRBD2 TRBJ2-3 NA
TGTGCCAGCAGCCCGGGGACGGAGGAAGGCTACACCTTC CASSPGTEEGYTF TRBV6-6 NA TRBJ1-2 NA
TGTGCCAGCAGTAATATCGACAGGACCTTACAGCAGTTCTTC CASSNIDRTLQQFF TRBV6-1 NA TRBJ2-1 NA
TGTGCCAGCAGTGCAGTAATAGCCAAAAACATTCAGTACTTC CASSAVIAKNIQYF TRBV28 NA TRBJ2-4 NA
TGTGCCAGCAGCCCCTGGGGCTACTCCCAAGAGACCCAGTACTTC CASSPWGYSQETQYF TRBV7-3 NA TRBJ2-5 NA
TGTGCCAGTAGTATAGGACTACTAGCGGGAGGGCGCTACGAGCAGTACTTC CASSIGLLAGGRYEQYF TRBV19 TRBD2 TRBJ2-7 NA
TGTGCCAGCAGCCAGGGAGAAACTGAAGCTTTCTTT CASSQGETEAFF TRBV6-5 NA TRBJ1-1 NA
TGTGCCAGCAGTTTCGGCCACGGTTCCTACGAGCAGTACTTC CASSFGHGSYEQYF TRBV27 NA TRBJ2-7 NA
TGTGCCGCCTCTTATGGTTCGGACAATGAGCAGTTCTTC CAASYGSDNEQFF TRBV25-1 NA TRBJ2-1 NA
TGTGCCTGGAGTGAGTCGGGGGGATTGGATTGGGAGACCCAGTACTTC CAWSESGGLDWETQYF TRBV30 TRBD2 TRBJ2-5 NA
TGTGCCAGCAAAGGGGCGAACACTGAAGCTTTCTTT CASKGANTEAFF TRBV9 NA TRBJ1-1 few
TGTGCCAGCAGTTTATCGAGCGGGTTGACCTACGAGCAGTACTTC CASSLSSGLTYEQYF TRBV27 NA TRBJ2-7 NA
TGTGCCAGCAGCCAGTATGGACAGCAGAATTCACCCCTCCACTTT CASSQYGQQNSPLHF TRBV5-6 NA TRBJ1-6 NA
TGTGCCAGCAGTTCCATTAGCGGGAGATCCGCAGATACGCAGTATTTT CASSSISGRSADTQYF TRBV28 TRBD2 TRBJ2-3 medium-sized
TGTGCCAGCAGCCCGACTAGCGGGATTGGGGATACGCAGTATTTT CASSPTSGIGDTQYF TRBV7-9 TRBD2 TRBJ2-3 NA
TGCGCCAGCAGAGTTAAGGACAGTAGCGAGACCCAGTACTTC CASRVKDSSETQYF TRBV5-1 NA TRBJ2-5 NA
TGTGCCAGCAGTTTCGCGGGAGCGTCTTACGAGCAGTACTTC CASSFAGASYEQYF TRBV27 TRBD2 TRBJ2-7 NA
TGTGCCAGCAGTGAAGGGGCAGGGTATCTGGAGGAGCAGTACTTC CASSEGAGYLEEQYF TRBV2 NA TRBJ2-7 NA
TGTGCCAGCAGTGAATGGGGAGGGTCCACCGGGGAGCTGTTTTTT CASSEWGGSTGELFF TRBV6-1 TRBD2 TRBJ2-2 NA
TGTGCCAGCACCGAGGGGGCGATGAACACTGAAGCTTTCTTT CASTEGAMNTEAFF TRBV9 TRBD1 TRBJ1-1 NA
TGCGCCAGCAGCTTGGGGACAGGGGGCTACGAGCAGTACTTC CASSLGTGGYEQYF TRBV5-1 TRBD1 TRBJ2-7 NA
TGTGCCAGCAGTTACTCAGGGGGGAATCAGCCCCAGCATTTT CASSYSGGNQPQHF TRBV6-5 NA TRBJ1-5 NA
TGTGCCAGCAGCTTGGCCGGATCGGAGACCCAGTACTTC CASSLAGSETQYF TRBV5-6 NA TRBJ2-5 NA
TGCAGCGTTGAAGACATGGCGGAGACTGAAGCTTTCTTT CSVEDMAETEAFF TRBV29-1 NA TRBJ1-1 NA
TGCGCCAGCAGCCCCCGGGGGGACAGGGTGATTTGGAACACTGAAGCTTTCTTT CASSPRGDRVIWNTEAFF TRBV5-1 TRBD1 TRBJ1-1 NA
TGTGCCAGCAGCTTACAAGCGGGCATTAGAGCTTACAATGAGCAGTTCTTC CASSLQAGIRAYNEQFF TRBV7-9 NA TRBJ2-1 NA
TGTGCCAGCAGCCCCGGGTCCTATGGCTACACCTTC CASSPGSYGYTF TRBV7-9 NA TRBJ1-2 once
TGCGCCAGCAGCCAAGATAGTTCGGGTAACTATGGCTACACCTTC CASSQDSSGNYGYTF TRBV4-3 NA TRBJ1-2 NA
TGTGCCTGGAGTGGCCGGACAGCGGAAGCTTTCTTT CAWSGRTAEAFF TRBV30 NA TRBJ1-1 few
TGCGCCAGCAGCGGGGGACAGGCCGCCTACGAGCAGTACTTC CASSGGQAAYEQYF TRBV5-1 TRBD1 TRBJ2-7 NA
TGTGCCAGCAGCTTGGGGCTAGCGGGAGCAAGAACCGGGGAGCTGTTTTTT CASSLGLAGARTGELFF TRBV5-6 TRBD2 TRBJ2-2 NA
TGCAGCGTGGGACTTCCGAGCTCTGGAAACACCATATATTTT CSVGLPSSGNTIYF TRBV29-1 NA TRBJ1-3 NA
TGTGCCAGCAGTGAAGGGGCGGGAGTGGAGACCCAGTACTTC CASSEGAGVETQYF TRBV2 TRBD2 TRBJ2-5 NA
TGTGCCAGCAGCTTAAACAGGAACACTGAAGCTTTCTTT CASSLNRNTEAFF TRBV13 NA TRBJ1-1 NA
TGTGCCAGCAGTCTTACAGGGGGAAGCTCCTACAATGAGCAGTTCTTC CASSLTGGSSYNEQFF TRBV27 TRBD1 TRBJ2-1 NA
TGTGCCAGCAGTTACCTCCAGAACACTGAAGCTTTCTTT CASSYLQNTEAFF TRBV6-5 NA TRBJ1-1 NA
TGTGCCAGCAGCCAACAGGGTTCGGCGTACCAAGAGACCCAGTACTTC CASSQQGSAYQETQYF TRBV14 NA TRBJ2-5 NA
TGTGCCAGCATCCAAACAGGGACGGGCGAGCAGTACTTC CASIQTGTGEQYF TRBV2 NA TRBJ2-7 NA
TGTGCCAGCAGCCCCACGGCGCATGAGCAGTTCTTC CASSPTAHEQFF TRBV7-2 NA TRBJ2-1 NA